This T cell receptor (beta chain) was found in a study of T cell responses to AZD1222 COVID-19 vaccine. The overall study: Second-dose intervals near 4 or 12 weeks were combined.

The protocol was immunoSEQ multiplex PCR, while the TCRdb copy is restricted to in-frame clones and leaves out a portion. The table lists roughly 100,000 clones, roughly 87% of them singletons. Remarks on this clone: The target antigen is unknown.

General study results and limits: Only a handful of AZD1222 recipients were seropositive at baseline. Nearly half of spike-specific TCRs reportedly target variant regions that are unmutated in the B.1.351 and B.1.1.7 variants. Following two doses of AZD1222, Spike-specific TCR breadth and depth rose.

This clonotype was sampled from an adult in good health. The sequences come from peripheral blood, collected on day 0 of AZD1222 vaccination.

The chain's CDR3 is CASRPGGVGEQFF. DNA for the CDR3: TGTGCCAGCAGGCCCGGGGGGGTCGGTGAGCAGTTCTTC. The chain couples TRBV3-1 (or the pseudogene TRBV3-2) to TRBJ2-1; 8 nucleotides align to TRBD2. The CDR3 runs to 13 residues. In germline, CDR1 is LGHDT, CDR2 YNNKEL (reference sequence). V gave up 6 bases and J gave up 9 bases; unmatched junction bases: 7.